Below, one TCR beta chain is given with its context. Its antigen is unknown. Each CDR3 protein is one row after TCRdb ran MiXCR on the 5' RACE reads. In the table there are 35,000 to 40,000 distinct CDR3 sequences, 16% of which are singletons. This entry belongs to a study of CD8 T cells in ankylosing spondylitis. General study results and limits: The study identified a TCR beta motif of roughly eight highly homologous variants that appeared characteristic of ankylosing spondylitis blood.

There are 14 residues in the CDR3. With 5 bases removed from V and 2 bases from J, the gap between germline ends came to 9 bases. Sequencing was performed on blood. This clonotype originated in a male donor with ankylosing spondylitis or in good health (not recorded which). The genes are TRBV12-3 or TRBV12-4 and TRBJ1-4; no reliable D call. CDR3 sequence (DNA): TGTGCCAGCAGTAGGACGACTACTAATGAAAAACTGTTTTTT. This gives the protein CASSRTTTNEKLFF.